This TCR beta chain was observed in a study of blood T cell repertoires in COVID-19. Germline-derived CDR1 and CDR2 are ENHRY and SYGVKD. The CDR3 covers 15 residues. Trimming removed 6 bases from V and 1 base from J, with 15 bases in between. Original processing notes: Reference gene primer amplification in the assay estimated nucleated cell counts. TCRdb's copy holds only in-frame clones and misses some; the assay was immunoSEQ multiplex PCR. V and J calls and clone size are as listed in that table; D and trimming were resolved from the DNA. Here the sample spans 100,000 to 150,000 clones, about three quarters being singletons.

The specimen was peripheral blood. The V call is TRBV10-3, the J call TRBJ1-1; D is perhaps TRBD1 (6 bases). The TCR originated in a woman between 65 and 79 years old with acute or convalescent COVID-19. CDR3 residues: CAIRDLQGQNTEAFF. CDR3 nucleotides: TGTGCCATCAGAGACCTACAGGGACAGAACACTGAAGCTTTCTTT.